The 17 T cell receptor beta chains listed next were all sequenced from one sample in a study of OX40 agonist ivuxolimab in advanced cancers. Using immunoSEQ multiplex PCR, the repertoire was profiled, and TCRdb retains in-frame clones only, with some absent. In the table there are about 63,000 clones, roughly nine tenths of which are singletons. This material consisted of CD4+ or CD8+ T cells sorted from blood, taken in a trial of the OX40 agonist ivuxolimab. The receptors originated from an adult with an advanced solid tumor such as melanoma, head and neck, liver or kidney cancer.

This clone appeared a single time. V is TRBV27 and J is TRBJ2-3, with D possibly being TRBD1 or TRBD2 (5 bases each). Germline CDR1 reads MNHEY; CDR2 reads SMNVEV (reference sequence). V was clipped by 6 bases and J by 1 base, with 11 bases between them. The CDR3 is 14 amino acids. Here the CDR3 DNA reads TGTGCCAGCAGGTGGGTGGGGGGCACAGATACGCAGTATTTT. Protein product: CASRWVGGTDTQYF.

The V gene is TRBV27, the J gene TRBJ2-6; tentatively, D is TRBD2 (9 bases). In germline, CDR1 is MNHEY, CDR2 SMNVEV (reference sequence). This CDR3 spans 19 amino acids. V gave up 6 bases and J gave up 0 bases, with 21 bases separating them. The CDR3 DNA is TGTGCCAGCAGCCTAGCGGGGACAGGAGTCTTCTCTGGGGCCAACGTCCTGACTTTC. Translating gives CASSLAGTGVFSGANVLTF.

The chain employs TRBV11-2 and TRBJ1-1; D not certain. The CDR3 length is 17 residues. V was trimmed by 1 base and J by 1 base, leaving 16 bases between them. Germline CDR1 SGHAT, CDR2 FQNNGV. The CDR3 region has the DNA TGTGCCAGCAGCTTAGGACGATACATCAACGGGAACACTGAAGCTTTCTTT. Its protein is CASSLGRYINGNTEAFF.

This chain links TRBV7-2 with TRBJ2-2; D gene ambiguous. Germline values: CDR1 SGHTA, CDR2 FQGNSA. V lost 4 bases, J lost 6 bases, and 9 bases lay in between. CDR3 length: 13 residues. CDR3 sequence (DNA): TGTGCCAGCAGCTATCAAGGCCCCGGGGAGCTGTTTTTT. It specifies CASSYQGPGELFF.

This clone was observed at least ten times. CDR3 in DNA: TGCGCCAGCAGCCAAGATACCGGGACACGCTCCGAGCAGTACTTC. Its translation is CASSQDTGTRSEQYF. The chain recombines TRBV4-3 with TRBJ2-7; TRBD1 is a possible D gene (6 bases). V lost 0 bases to trimming and J lost 6 bases, with 15 bases between them. CDR1 is LGHNA and CDR2 is YSLEER in the germline V gene. The CDR3 consists of 15 residues.

The chain's CDR3 is CASSAPGLALQYF. The CDR3 DNA sequence: TGTGCCAGCAGTGCCCCCGGGCTAGCCTTGCAGTATTTT. The V gene is TRBV2, the J gene TRBJ2-3; TRBD2 is a possible D gene (5 bases). V lost 4 bases to trimming and J lost 11 bases, with 16 bases between them. This CDR3 spans 13 amino acids. Germline V CDR1 and CDR2: SNHLY, FYNNEI.

The gene calls are TRBV13 and TRBJ1-1, with D possibly being TRBD1 (6 bases). Germline V CDR1 and CDR2: PRHDT, FYEKMQ (reference sequence). This CDR3 contains 14 residues. The germline V and J ends were trimmed by 6 bases and 0 bases, with 11 bases remaining between them. The CDR3 sequence: CASSKGGLNTEAFF. The CDR3 DNA sequence: TGTGCCAGCAGTAAAGGGGGGCTGAACACTGAAGCTTTCTTT.

This chain uses TRBV9 with TRBJ1-1; D uncertain. Per germline, CDR1 SGDLS and CDR2 YYNGEE. The V gene lost 3 bases and the J gene lost 0 bases, with 9 bases spanning the gap. The CDR3 covers 14 residues. The chain's CDR3 is CASSALGLNTEAFF. Written as DNA, the CDR3 is TGTGCCAGCAGCGCCCTCGGGCTGAACACTGAAGCTTTCTTT.

V is TRBV19 and J is TRBJ2-2, with D unresolved. The V gene lost 6 bases and the J gene lost 0 bases, with 8 bases spanning the gap. This CDR3 is built from 14 residues. Germline V CDR1 and CDR2: LNHDA, SQIVND (reference sequence). In DNA form, the CDR3 reads TGTGCCAGTAGCCATTTTACGAACACCGGGGAGCTGTTTTTT. Encoded protein: CASSHFTNTGELFF. Complete variable domain (other parts from reference TRBV19 and TRBJ2-2): DGGITQSPKYLFRKEGQNVTLSCEQNLNHDAMYWYRQDPGQGLRLIYYSQIVNDFQKGDIAEGYSVSREKKESFPLTVTSAQKNPTAFYLCASSHFTNTGELFFGEGSRLTVL.

The chain carries TRBV4-2 and TRBJ1-2, with D perhaps TRBD1 (6 bases). V was pared by 0 bases and J by 5 bases, with 13 bases between. The germline V gene encodes CDR1 LGHNA and CDR2 YNFKEQ. The CDR3 runs to 15 residues. The DNA for the CDR3 is TGTGCCAGCAGCCAAGATTCAGGGGACTTGTATGGCTACACCTTC. This translates into CASSQDSGDLYGYTF.

V and J are TRBV27 and TRBJ2-7, with D possibly TRBD1 on 6 matching bases. CDR3 length equals 12 residues. The V gene's germline CDR1 is MNHEY and CDR2 SMNVEV (reference sequence). The germline V and J ends were trimmed by 2 bases and 7 bases, with 9 bases remaining between them. The CDR3 nucleotides are TGTGCCAGCAGTTTACTACAGGGAGAGCAGTACTTC. It codes for CASSLLQGEQYF.

This chain joins TRBV4-3 and TRBJ1-2; TRBD1 matches at 7 bases. The junction had 13 bases not matched to a gene; V was cut back by 4 bases and J by 8 bases. The length of the CDR3 is 15 residues. Germline assignment: CDR1 LGHNA and CDR2 YSLEER. The CDR3 here is CASSLYLQGVEGYTF. The CDR3 nucleotides are TGCGCCAGCAGCCTATACCTCCAGGGGGTTGAGGGCTACACCTTC.

The chain recombines TRBV15 with TRBJ2-3, with 8 bases fitting TRBD2. CDR1 and CDR2 from the germline V gene are LNHNV and YYDKDF (reference sequence). This CDR3 region has 13 residues. The V segment lost 8 bases and the J segment 1 base; nucleotides outside the gene matches: 2. The chain's CDR3 is CATQLAGTDTQYF. CDR3 DNA sequence: TGTGCCACCCAACTAGCGGGCACAGATACGCAGTATTTT. Full variable domain (remainder filled in from reference TRBV15 and TRBJ2-3): DAMVIQNPRYQVTQFGKPVTLSCSQTLNHNVMYWYQQKSSQAPKLLFHYYDKDFNNEADTPDNFQSRRPNTSFCFLDIRSPGLGDTAMYLCATQLAGTDTQYFGPGTRLTVL.

The J gene is TRBJ2-7, the V gene TRBV28; 7 positions agree with TRBD2. Germline V gives CDR1 MDHEN, CDR2 SYDVKM. The CDR3 is made up of 13 amino acids. With V trimmed by 6 bases and J by 1 base, 3 bases remained unmatched. DNA of the CDR3: TGTGCCAGCAGCCTAGCGGATTCCTACGAGCAGTACTTC. Translated, it gives CASSLADSYEQYF.

The rearrangement joins TRBV29-1 to TRBJ1-2; no definite D call. There are 13 residues in the CDR3. The V gene's germline CDR1 is SQVTM and CDR2 ANQGSEA. V shed 3 bases and J shed 5 bases, with 13 bases lying between them. The CDR3 bases are TGCAGCGTTGAGAAGGACCCGTTATATGGCTACACCTTC. Its translation is CSVEKDPLYGYTF.

The gene calls are TRBV6-1 and TRBJ1-2, with D unclear. Germline CDR1 and CDR2: MNHNS and SASEGT. V was cut by 3 bases and J by 13 bases, with 9 bases left in between. The CDR3 is 10 residues long. CDR3 loop: CASSDTKGTF. The CDR3 coding sequence is TGTGCCAGCAGTGATACTAAGGGCACCTTC.

The chain recombines TRBV6-5 with TRBJ2-7; unclear D gene. CDR1 and CDR2 from the germline V gene are MNHEY and SVGAGI. The length of the CDR3 is 15 residues. The germline V and J ends were trimmed by 3 bases and 0 bases, with 12 bases remaining between them. CDR3 nucleotide sequence: TGTGCCAGCAGTTATGCACGGGCTTCCTCCTACGAGCAGTACTTC. Translating it yields CASSYARASSYEQYF.